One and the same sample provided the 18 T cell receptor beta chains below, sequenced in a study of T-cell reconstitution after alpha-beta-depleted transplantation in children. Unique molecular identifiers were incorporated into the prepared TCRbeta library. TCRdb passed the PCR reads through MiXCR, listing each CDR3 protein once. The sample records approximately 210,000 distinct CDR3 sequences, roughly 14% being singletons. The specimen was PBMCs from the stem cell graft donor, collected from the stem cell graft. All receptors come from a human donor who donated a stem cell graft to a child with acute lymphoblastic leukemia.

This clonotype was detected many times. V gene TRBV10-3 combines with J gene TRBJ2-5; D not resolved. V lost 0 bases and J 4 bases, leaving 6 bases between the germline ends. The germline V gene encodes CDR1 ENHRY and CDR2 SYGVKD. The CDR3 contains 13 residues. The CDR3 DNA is TGTGCCATCAGTGAGTCGACCCCAGAGACCCAGTACTTC. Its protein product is CAISESTPETQYF.

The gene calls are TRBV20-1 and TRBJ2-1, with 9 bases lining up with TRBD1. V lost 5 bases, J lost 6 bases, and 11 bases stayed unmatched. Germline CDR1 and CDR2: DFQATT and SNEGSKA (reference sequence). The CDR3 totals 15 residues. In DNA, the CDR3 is TGCAGTGCTGCTATGCCGGGACAGGGTTTCAATGAGCAGTTCTTC. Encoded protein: CSAAMPGQGFNEQFF.

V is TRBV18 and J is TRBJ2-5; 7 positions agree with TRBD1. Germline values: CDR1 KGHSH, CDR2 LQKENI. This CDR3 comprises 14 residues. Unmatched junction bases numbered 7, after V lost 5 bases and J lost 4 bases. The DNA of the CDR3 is TGTGCCAGCTCAAACAGGGGAGATGGAGAGACCCAGTACTTC. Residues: CASSNRGDGETQYF.

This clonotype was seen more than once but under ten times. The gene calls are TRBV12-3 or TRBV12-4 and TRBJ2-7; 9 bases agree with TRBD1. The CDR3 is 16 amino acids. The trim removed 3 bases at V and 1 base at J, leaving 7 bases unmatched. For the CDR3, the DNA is TGTGCCAGCAGTTTGGGACAGGGAAGGCTTTCCTACGAGCAGTACTTC. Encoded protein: CASSLGQGRLSYEQYF.

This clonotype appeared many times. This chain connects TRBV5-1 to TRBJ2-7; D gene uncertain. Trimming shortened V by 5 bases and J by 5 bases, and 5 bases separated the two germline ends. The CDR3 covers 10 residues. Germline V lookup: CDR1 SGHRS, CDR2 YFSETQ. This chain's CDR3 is CASRGDEQYF. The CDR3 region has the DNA TGCGCCAGCAGGGGCGACGAGCAGTACTTC.

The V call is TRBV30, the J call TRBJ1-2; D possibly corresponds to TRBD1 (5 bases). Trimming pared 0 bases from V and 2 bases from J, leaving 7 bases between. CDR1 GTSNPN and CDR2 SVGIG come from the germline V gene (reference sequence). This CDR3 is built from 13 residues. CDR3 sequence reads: CAWSVGLNYGYTF. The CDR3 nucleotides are TGTGCCTGGAGTGTGGGGCTGAACTATGGCTACACCTTC. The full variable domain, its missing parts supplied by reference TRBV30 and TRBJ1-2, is SQTIHQWPATLVQPVGSPLSLECTVEGTSNPNLYWYRQAAGRGLQLLFYSVGIGQISSEVPQNLSASRPQDRQFILSSKKLLLSDSGFYLCAWSVGLNYGYTFGSGTRLTVV.

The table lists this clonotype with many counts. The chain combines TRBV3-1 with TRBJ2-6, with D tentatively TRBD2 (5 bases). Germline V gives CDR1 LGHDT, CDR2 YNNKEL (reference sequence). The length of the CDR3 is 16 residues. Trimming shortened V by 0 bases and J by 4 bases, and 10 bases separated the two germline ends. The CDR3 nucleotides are TGTGCCAGCAGCCAAGAAGCGGACGCCGGGGCCAACGTCCTGACTTTC. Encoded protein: CASSQEADAGANVLTF.

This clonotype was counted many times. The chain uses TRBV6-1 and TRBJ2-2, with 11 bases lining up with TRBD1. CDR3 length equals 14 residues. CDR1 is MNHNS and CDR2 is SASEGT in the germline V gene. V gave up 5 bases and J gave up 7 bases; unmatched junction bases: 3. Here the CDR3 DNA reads TGTGCCAGCAGTCAGGACAGGGGGCTCGGGGAGCTGTTTTTT. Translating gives CASSQDRGLGELFF.

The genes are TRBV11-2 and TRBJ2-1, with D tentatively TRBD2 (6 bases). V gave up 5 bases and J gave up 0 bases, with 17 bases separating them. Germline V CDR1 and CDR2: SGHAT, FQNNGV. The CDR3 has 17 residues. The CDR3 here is CASSPREFSSSYNEQFF. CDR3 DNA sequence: TGTGCCAGCAGCCCACGGGAGTTCTCGAGCTCCTACAATGAGCAGTTCTTC.

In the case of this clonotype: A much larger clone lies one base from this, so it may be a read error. The CDR3 coding sequence is TGTGCCAGCATCTTTGAAGCGGTAGTGGGGAATGAGCAGTTCTTC. This encodes CASIFEAVVGNEQFF. This chain joins TRBV12-3 or TRBV12-4 and TRBJ2-1; D possibly corresponds to TRBD2 (5 bases). With 7 bases removed from V and 7 bases from J, the gap between germline ends came to 20 bases. CDR3 length: 15 residues.

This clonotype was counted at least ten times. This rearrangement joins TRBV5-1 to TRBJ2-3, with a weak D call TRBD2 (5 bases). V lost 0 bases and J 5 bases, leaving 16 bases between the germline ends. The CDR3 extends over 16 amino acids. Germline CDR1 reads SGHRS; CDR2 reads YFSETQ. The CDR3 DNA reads TGCGCCAGCAGCTTGGAAGGCGGGTCAATGAGAGATACGCAGTATTTT. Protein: CASSLEGGSMRDTQYF.

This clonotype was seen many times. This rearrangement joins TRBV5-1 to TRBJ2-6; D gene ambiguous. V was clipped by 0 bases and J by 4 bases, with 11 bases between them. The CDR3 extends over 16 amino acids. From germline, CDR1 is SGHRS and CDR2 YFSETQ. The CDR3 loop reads CASSLVSAPGANVLTF. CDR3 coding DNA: TGCGCCAGCAGCTTGGTTTCAGCTCCGGGGGCCAACGTCCTGACTTTC.

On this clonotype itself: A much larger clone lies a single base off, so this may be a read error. The CDR3 reads CASSLDASGTSTDTQHF. The CDR3 bases are TGCGCCAGCAGCTTGGACGCTAGCGGAACTAGCACAGATACGCAGCATTTT. V gene TRBV5-1 combines with J gene TRBJ2-3; D is unresolved. Judging by the DNA end, TRBJ1-5 fits better; the J call may be wrong. Germline-derived CDR1 and CDR2 are SGHRS and YFSETQ. CDR3 size: 17 residues.

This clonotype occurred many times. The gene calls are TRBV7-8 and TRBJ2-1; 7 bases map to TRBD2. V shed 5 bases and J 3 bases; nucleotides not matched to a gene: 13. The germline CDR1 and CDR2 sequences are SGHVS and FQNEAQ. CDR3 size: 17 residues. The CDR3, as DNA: TGTGCCAGCAGCCGGGCCGGGGCAGGACTAGGCTACAATGAGCAGTTCTTC. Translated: CASSRAGAGLGYNEQFF.

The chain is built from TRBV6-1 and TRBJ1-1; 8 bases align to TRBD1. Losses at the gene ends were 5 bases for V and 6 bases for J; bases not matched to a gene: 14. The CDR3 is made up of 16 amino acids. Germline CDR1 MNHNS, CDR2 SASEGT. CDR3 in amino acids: CASSPYNDRGIPEAFF. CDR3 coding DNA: TGTGCCAGCAGTCCGTACAACGACAGGGGAATCCCTGAAGCTTTCTTT.

As DNA, the CDR3 is TGTGCCAGTAAAGGGGTTTCTGGCACCGGGGAGCTGTTTTTT. Its protein product is CASKGVSGTGELFF. The chain recombines TRBV11-3 with TRBJ2-2, with D possibly TRBD1 on 5 matching bases. Trimming removed 9 bases from V and 4 bases from J, with 15 bases in between. The CDR3 length is 14 residues. Germline values: CDR1 SGHNT, CDR2 YENEEA.

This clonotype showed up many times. The CDR3 bases are TGCAGTGCCTACCCGATACCCGCGGATCGAGCGCAGTATTTT. It encodes CSAYPIPADRAQYF. The chain is built from TRBV20-1 and TRBJ2-3, with D uncertain. The V end was cut by 6 bases, the J end by 10 bases, with 23 bases between. The CDR3 totals 14 residues. Per the germline V gene, CDR1 is DFQATT and CDR2 is SNEGSKA (reference sequence).

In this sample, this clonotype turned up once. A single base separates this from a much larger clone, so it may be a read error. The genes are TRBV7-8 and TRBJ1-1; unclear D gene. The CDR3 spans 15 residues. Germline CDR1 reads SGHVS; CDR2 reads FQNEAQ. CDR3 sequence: CPSSLGRIMNTEAFF. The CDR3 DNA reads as TGTCCCAGCAGCTTAGGGCGGATTATGAACACTGAAGCTTTCTTT. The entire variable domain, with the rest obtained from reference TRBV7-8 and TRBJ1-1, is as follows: GAGVSQSPRYKVAKRGQDVALRCDPISGHVSLFWYQQALGQGPEFLTYFQNEAQLDKSGLPSDRFFAERPEGSVSTLKIQRTQQEDSAVYLCPSSLGRIMNTEAFFGQGTRLTVV.